The clone carrying this TCR beta chain was picked up one time. Only in-frame clones appear in the TCRdb table, and some are missing; sequencing was by immunoSEQ multiplex PCR. The sample lists hundreds of thousands of clones; 70% to 80% were seen once. The sample is drawn from a study of shared T cell receptors in the human thymus. Per the germline V gene, CDR1 is SEHNR and CDR2 is FQNEAQ (reference sequence). Trimming removed 5 bases at V and 7 bases at J, with 24 bases between. The CDR3 runs 17 residues. Another study also made use of these data, one on human thymus T cells.

This sequence originates from a boy in the first two years of life with a congenital heart defect. Sample: thymocytes. The gene calls are TRBV7-9 and TRBJ2-1; D may be TRBD1 (5 bases). CDR3 region: CASSQIIPGSGKNEQFF. In nucleotides, the CDR3 is TGTGCCAGCAGCCAAATAATTCCAGGATCAGGGAAAAATGAGCAGTTCTTC.